This T cell receptor (beta chain) comes out of a study of Graves' ophthalmopathy and Graves' hyperthyroidism. Only newly diagnosed hyperthyroidism patients aged 18 to 65, with under 2 months' duration, were enrolled. Additional autoimmune diseases, uncontrolled infections, pregnancy or lactation disqualified patients. Diagnosis was based on clinical symptoms, serum thyroxine, TRAb, thyroid ultrasound and orbital computed tomography. Study outcomes and limitations: Appearing in blood as well were most expanded thyroid clonotypes above 0.001 frequency.

TCR beta CDR3 regions were amplified from RNA transcripts. RT-PCR in the first round used HTBI primers; a second-round multiplex PCR followed. From the multiplex PCR reads, TCRdb called clonotypes with MiXCR, one entry per CDR3 protein. The data contain about 1.2 million distinct CDR3 sequences, about 38% of them seen just once; the ten biggest clones take up around 10%. This clonotype has just a few counts. Its cognate antigen is unknown. A much larger clone sits a single nucleotide away, making a read error possible. The CDR3 length is 13 residues. Per germline, CDR1 SQVTM and CDR2 ANQGSEA. V lost 6 bases and J lost 3; bases outside the gene matches: 7.

The J gene is TRBJ1-1, the V gene TRBV29-1; 7 nucleotides match TRBD1. The sequence came from an adult man with Graves' hyperthyroidism. Sequenced input: peripheral blood or thyroid tissue (not recorded which). As DNA, the CDR3 is TGCAGCGTCTTGACAGGGATGGACACTGAAGCTTTCTTT. It codes for CSVLTGMDTEAFF.